This passage covers 5 T cell receptor beta chains from one sample sequenced in a study of T cells in Graves' hyperthyroidism and ophthalmopathy. The investigators amplified TCR beta CDR3 regions from RNA transcripts. An initial round of RT-PCR targeting the TCR CDR3 relied on the HTBI primer set. TCRdb independently ran MiXCR on the multiplex PCR reads; one entry per CDR3 protein. Counted here are roughly 510,000 distinct CDR3 sequences, less than 25% occurring once; the ten biggest clones make up about 25%. Material for sequencing was blood. These receptors were obtained from a man younger than 35 with Graves' hyperthyroidism.

CDR3 nucleotide sequence: TGTGCCAGCATCAGGACAGGACCCATGAACACTGAAGCTTTCTTT. Translation gives CASIRTGPMNTEAFF. The rearrangement links TRBV6-1 to TRBJ1-1; TRBD1 agrees at 7 bases. V shed 7 bases and J 0 bases; nucleotides not matched to a gene: 8. Germline CDR1 is MNHNS and CDR2 is SASEGT. CDR3 length: 15 residues.

The chain carries TRBV11-3 and TRBJ2-7; weak D call: TRBD2 (7 bases). Germline V CDR1 and CDR2: SGHNT, YENEEA. CDR3 length: 15 amino acids. V lost 5 bases and J 5 bases, leaving 19 bases between the germline ends. The CDR3 bases are TGTGCCAGCAGCCTCGGGGAGGGAGCAGGGGACGAGCAGTACTTC. It codes for CASSLGEGAGDEQYF.

This clonotype was recorded at least ten times. J is TRBJ1-3 and V is TRBV4-1, with TRBD1 matching 12 bases. The CDR3 totals 18 residues. Germline loops: CDR1 MGHRA, CDR2 YSYEKL. The V segment lost 1 base and the J segment 4 bases; nucleotides outside the gene matches: 8. This CDR3 is CASSQGDRGRVTGNTIYF. CDR3 bases: TGCGCCAGCAGCCAAGGGGACAGGGGGCGCGTCACGGGAAACACCATATATTTT.

This clonotype was seen many times. V is TRBV12-3 or TRBV12-4 and J is TRBJ2-7; D is perhaps TRBD1 (6 bases). CDR3 length: 12 amino acids. V dropped 3 bases and J dropped 3 bases, with 6 bases sitting between them. The CDR3 region is CASSLDSYEQYF. CDR3 sequence (DNA): TGTGCCAGCAGTTTGGACAGCTACGAGCAGTACTTC.

This clonotype was recorded a few times. The rearrangement joins TRBV28 to TRBJ1-1; D ambiguous. V gave up 4 bases and J gave up 0 bases, with 9 bases separating them. Germline values: CDR1 MDHEN, CDR2 SYDVKM. This CDR3 spans 14 amino acids. The CDR3 nucleotides read TGTGCCAGCAGTTCATCTGCCATGAACACTGAAGCTTTCTTT. Amino acid sequence: CASSSSAMNTEAFF.